The 5 T cell receptor beta chains below come from one sample, sequenced in a study of OX40 agonist ivuxolimab in advanced cancers. This table comes from immunoSEQ multiplex PCR, and its TCRdb copy is limited to in-frame clones, with some not included. The profile shows tens of thousands of clones, approximately 90% of them singletons. Sequencing was performed on CD4+ or CD8+ T cells sorted from blood, taken in a trial of the OX40 agonist ivuxolimab. The source of these receptors is an adult with an advanced solid tumor such as melanoma, head and neck, liver or kidney cancer.

This chain links TRBV27 with TRBJ2-3, with D perhaps assigned TRBD1 or TRBD2 (5 bases each). The CDR3 is 15 amino acids. The ends were cut back, 1 base at V and 3 bases at J, with 11 bases in the middle. Looked up from germline, CDR1 is MNHEY and CDR2 is SMNVEV (reference sequence). CDR3 in DNA: TGTGCCAGCAGTTTATTTCAGGGAGAGACAGATACGCAGTATTTT. This translates into CASSLFQGETDTQYF.

The chain combines TRBV5-1 with TRBJ2-5, with D possibly matching TRBD1 (5 bases). Trimming removed 5 bases at V and 0 bases at J, with 11 bases between. The CDR3 consists of 14 residues. Looked up from germline, CDR1 is SGHRS and CDR2 is YFSETQ. CDR3: CASRPDTYQETQYF. CDR3 in DNA: TGCGCCAGCAGGCCGGACACCTACCAAGAGACCCAGTACTTC.

The genes are TRBV30 and TRBJ2-4; a weak D match, TRBD2 (6 bases). V was cut by 3 bases and J by 6 bases, with 12 bases left in between. The CDR3 has 13 amino acids. In germline, CDR1 is GTSNPN, CDR2 SVGIG (reference sequence). CDR3 in DNA: TGTGCCTGGAGCGGAGGGGTGGGAAACATTCAGTACTTC. Amino acid sequence: CAWSGGVGNIQYF.

The genes are TRBV30 and TRBJ1-2, with 7 bases fitting TRBD1. From germline, CDR1 is GTSNPN and CDR2 SVGIG (reference sequence). The V segment lost 8 bases and the J segment 8 bases; nucleotides outside the gene matches: 8. The CDR3 has 11 amino acids. The CDR3 region has the DNA TGTGCCCAAATGACAGGGATCGGCTACACCTTC. It codes for CAQMTGIGYTF.

The chain carries TRBV5-1 and TRBJ2-2; 11 nucleotides line up with TRBD1. V was clipped by 4 bases and J by 7 bases; unmatched bases: 18. Germline CDR1 is SGHRS and CDR2 is YFSETQ. The CDR3 totals 19 residues. This CDR3 reads CASSTRDRTGGVRGGELFF. The CDR3 region has the DNA TGCGCCAGCAGCACCCGGGACCGGACAGGGGGCGTCAGGGGCGGGGAGCTGTTTTTT.